The rows below give T cell receptor beta chains drawn from one sample of a study of blood T cell repertoires in COVID-19. Some clones are missing from TCRdb's copy, which holds only in-frame ones; the method was immunoSEQ multiplex PCR. Of roughly 240,000 clones in the sample, approximately 88% were seen once. Sequencing was performed on PBMCs or T cells enriched from blood (not recorded which). These receptor sequences come from a woman aged 30 to 39 with acute COVID-19. Both conserved end residues are part of each CDR3. The order of the fields is V gene, J gene, CDR3 protein.

V gene: TRBV2
J gene: TRBJ2-1
CDR3 protein: CASSVGSVDEQFF

V gene: TRBV7-2
J gene: TRBJ2-2
CDR3 protein: CASSRSGLPFTGELFF

V gene: TRBV3-1/TRBV3-2
J gene: TRBJ2-5
CDR3 protein: CASSPPTSGGKTQYF

V gene: TRBV19
J gene: TRBJ1-5
CDR3 protein: CASSIGGYYNQPQHF

V gene: TRBV6-5
J gene: TRBJ2-1
CDR3 protein: CASRKLAGNDNEQFF

V gene: TRBV2
J gene: TRBJ2-3
CDR3 protein: CASMRPGADTQYF

V gene: TRBV3-1/TRBV3-2
J gene: TRBJ2-7
CDR3 protein: CASSRGILAGRPGEQYF

V gene: TRBV5-1
J gene: TRBJ2-1
CDR3 protein: CASSSTSGVNNEQFF

V gene: TRBV5-1
J gene: TRBJ2-1
CDR3 protein: CASSLDTAGAPNNEQFF

V gene: TRBV12-5
J gene: TRBJ1-5
CDR3 protein: CASGLGRNNQPQHF

V gene: TRBV7-6
J gene: TRBJ2-6
CDR3 protein: CASSGQEEVSGANVLTF

V gene: TRBV6-5
J gene: TRBJ1-2
CDR3 protein: CASSYGGQGSYGYTF

V gene: TRBV25-1
J gene: TRBJ1-1
CDR3 protein: CASSPRDGGKSTEAFF

V gene: TRBV19
J gene: TRBJ2-5
CDR3 protein: CASSTFPGAETQYF

V gene: TRBV14
J gene: TRBJ1-5
CDR3 protein: CASSRQGWNQPQHF

V gene: TRBV2
J gene: TRBJ2-3
CDR3 protein: CASFRLQTDTQYF

V gene: TRBV4-3
J gene: TRBJ2-3
CDR3 protein: CASSARDSLRTDTQYF

V gene: TRBV5-4
J gene: TRBJ1-4
CDR3 protein: CASSADFDSTNEKLFF

V gene: TRBV16
J gene: TRBJ2-3
CDR3 protein: CASSQSAPRDTQYF

V gene: TRBV7-2
J gene: TRBJ2-3
CDR3 protein: CASSLEALAGGGTQYF

V gene: TRBV7-2
J gene: TRBJ2-3
CDR3 protein: CASSGERGVTTDTQYF

V gene: TRBV4-2
J gene: TRBJ1-3
CDR3 protein: CASSQGEWGNTIYF

V gene: TRBV5-1
J gene: TRBJ1-6
CDR3 protein: CASSPTQGAGSPLHF

V gene: TRBV6-2/TRBV6-3
J gene: TRBJ1-2
CDR3 protein: CASSSDRLLGYTF

V gene: TRBV27
J gene: TRBJ1-1
CDR3 protein: CASSFRRDTEAFF

V gene: TRBV19
J gene: TRBJ1-2
CDR3 protein: CASSMAGTYGYTF

V gene: TRBV4-1
J gene: TRBJ1-5
CDR3 protein: CASSQGASNQPQHF

V gene: TRBV27
J gene: TRBJ1-1
CDR3 protein: CASSLGQGTLLNTEAFF

V gene: TRBV11-2
J gene: TRBJ2-5
CDR3 protein: CASSFVGEVGETQYF

V gene: TRBV7-2
J gene: TRBJ2-5
CDR3 protein: CASSLGTAGGETQYF

V gene: TRBV6-2/TRBV6-3
J gene: TRBJ1-2
CDR3 protein: CASSDDRGLGFYGYTF

V gene: TRBV12-3/TRBV12-4
J gene: TRBJ1-1
CDR3 protein: CASSLETSEAFF

V gene: TRBV15
J gene: TRBJ1-5
CDR3 protein: CATSILGGTAGNQPQHF

V gene: TRBV27
J gene: TRBJ2-7
CDR3 protein: CASSVGGVPALYEQYF

V gene: TRBV9
J gene: TRBJ2-7
CDR3 protein: CASSVETGAHLTGEQYF

V gene: TRBV10-3
J gene: TRBJ1-5
CDR3 protein: CAISAGTGYQPQHF

V gene: TRBV7-8
J gene: TRBJ1-4
CDR3 protein: CASSLLGEGNEKLFF

V gene: TRBV6-5
J gene: TRBJ1-1
CDR3 protein: CASRDRAGATEAFF

V gene: TRBV25-1
J gene: TRBJ2-2
CDR3 protein: CASSGDRGAGELFF

V gene: TRBV14
J gene: TRBJ2-7
CDR3 protein: CASSPDRVNEQYF